Shown below are 23 T cell receptor beta chains from a single sample sequenced in a study of blood T cell repertoires in COVID-19. Using immunoSEQ multiplex PCR, the repertoire was profiled, and TCRdb retains in-frame clones only, with some absent. The sample has over 250,000 clones; approximately 83% are singletons. Material for sequencing was peripheral blood. These receptors were collected from a human donor in a cohort sampled during active COVID-19.

The V and J genes are TRBV19 and TRBJ2-3; TRBD1 matches 7 bases. After removal of 10 bases from V and 3 bases from J, the junction contained 10 bases not matched to a gene. The CDR3 extends over 14 amino acids. CDR1 and CDR2 (germline): LNHDA, SQIVND (reference sequence). CDR3 coding DNA: TGTGCCACCCAAAGGGAGACAGGGACAGATACGCAGTATTTT. This translates into CATQRETGTDTQYF.

This clone was recorded only once. This rearrangement joins TRBV18 to TRBJ1-2; D is undetermined. V was pared by 2 bases and J by 8 bases, with 15 bases between. The CDR3 has 14 amino acids. Per germline, CDR1 KGHSH and CDR2 LQKENI. CDR3 nucleotide sequence: TGTGCCAGCTCACCATCCGGGATTCTCGGGGGCTACACCTTC. Residues: CASSPSGILGGYTF.

The V and J genes are TRBV6-6 and TRBJ2-1; 14 nucleotides align to TRBD2. V dropped 6 bases and J dropped 9; count of bases not matched to a gene: 22. Germline V lookup: CDR1 MNHNY, CDR2 SVGAGI (reference sequence). The CDR3 length is 20 residues. The CDR3 is CASSQPRLAGGPVRVGEQFF. The CDR3 DNA is TGTGCCAGCAGCCAACCCCGACTAGCGGGAGGGCCGGTACGTGTCGGTGAGCAGTTCTTC.

The chain's CDR3 is CASSLAAYQETQYF. DNA of the CDR3: TGTGCCAGCAGCTTAGCGGCGTACCAAGAGACCCAGTACTTC. The chain recombines TRBV28 with TRBJ2-5; D might be TRBD2 (6 bases). The CDR3 runs 14 residues. Per germline, CDR1 MDHEN and CDR2 SYDVKM. V gave up 6 bases and J gave up 0 bases, with 11 bases separating them. Based on the CDR3 plus reference TRBV28 and TRBJ2-5, the full variable domain is DVKVTQSSRYLVKRTGEKVFLECVQDMDHENMFWYRQDPGLGLRLIYFSYDVKMKEKGDIPEGYSVSREKKERFSLILESASTNQTSMYLCASSLAAYQETQYFGPGTRLLVL.

The CDR3: CASSLRRALRGGYTF. Here the CDR3 DNA reads TGTGCCAGCAGCTTACGGAGGGCCCTGAGGGGTGGCTACACCTTC. The chain links TRBV5-6 to TRBJ1-2; the D gene is possibly TRBD1 (5 bases). This CDR3 contains 15 residues. Germline CDR1 reads SGHDT; CDR2 reads YYEEEE. Trimming removed 2 bases at V and 7 bases at J, with 18 bases between. The variable domain in full, with the rest retrieved from reference TRBV5-6 and TRBJ1-2, is DAGVTQSPTHLIKTRGQQVTLRCSPKSGHDTVSWYQQALGQGPQFIFQYYEEEERQRGNFPDRFSGHQFPNYSSELNVNALLLGDSALYLCASSLRRALRGGYTFGSGTRLTVV.

This chain joins TRBV18 and TRBJ1-2, with D tentatively TRBD1 (5 bases). The CDR3 covers 14 residues. V was trimmed by 6 bases and J by 4 bases, leaving 15 bases between them. The germline V gene encodes CDR1 KGHSH and CDR2 LQKENI. CDR3 nucleotides: TGTGCCAGCTCGCCTCGCAGGGAGGGCTATGGCTACACCTTC. Amino acids: CASSPRREGYGYTF.

This clone was seen a handful of times. This CDR3 reads CATSTDQNSPLHF. The DNA for the CDR3 is TGTGCCACCAGCACAGACCAGAATTCACCCCTCCACTTT. V is TRBV15 and J is TRBJ1-6; no clear D gene. The CDR3 runs to 13 residues. The V end lost 4 bases, the J end lost 7 bases, and 8 bases lay between the germline ends. CDR1 is LNHNV, CDR2 YYDKDF, per germline (reference sequence).

The V and J genes are TRBV19 and TRBJ1-3; tentatively, D is TRBD1 (6 bases). The germline CDR1 and CDR2 sequences are LNHDA and SQIVND (reference sequence). V lost 4 bases, J lost 2 bases, and 9 bases lay in between. The CDR3 loop spans 14 amino acids. CDR3 region: CASSRGTTGNTIYF. As DNA, the CDR3 is TGTGCCAGTAGTAGGGGGACAACTGGAAACACCATATATTTT. Based on the CDR3 plus reference TRBV19 and TRBJ1-3, the full variable domain is DGGITQSPKYLFRKEGQNVTLSCEQNLNHDAMYWYRQDPGQGLRLIYYSQIVNDFQKGDIAEGYSVSREKKESFPLTVTSAQKNPTAFYLCASSRGTTGNTIYFGEGSWLTVV.

The chain joins TRBV19 to TRBJ2-7; TRBD1 matches 9 bases. The CDR3 covers 14 residues. Germline V lookup: CDR1 LNHDA, CDR2 SQIVND (reference sequence). With V trimmed by 7 bases and J by 5 bases, 9 bases remained unmatched. The CDR3 sequence is CASNPKTGGHEQYF. CDR3 coding DNA: TGTGCCAGTAACCCTAAAACAGGGGGCCACGAGCAGTACTTC. The whole variable domain, remainder taken from reference TRBV19 and TRBJ2-7, is DGGITQSPKYLFRKEGQNVTLSCEQNLNHDAMYWYRQDPGQGLRLIYYSQIVNDFQKGDIAEGYSVSREKKESFPLTVTSAQKNPTAFYLCASNPKTGGHEQYFGPGTRLTVT.

The chain's CDR3 is CASSSGISGQYSYEQYF. Here the CDR3 DNA reads TGTGCCAGCAGCTCCGGGATATCCGGGCAGTACTCCTACGAGCAGTACTTC. The chain recombines TRBV7-2 with TRBJ2-7, with D possibly being TRBD2 (5 bases). Between the trimmed V and J ends, which lost 4 bases and 0 bases, there was a span of 19 bases. The germline V gene encodes CDR1 SGHTA and CDR2 FQGNSA. CDR3 length: 17 amino acids. The full variable domain, its missing parts supplied by reference TRBV7-2 and TRBJ2-7, is GAGVSQSPSNKVTEKGKDVELRCDPISGHTALYWYRQSLGQGLEFLIYFQGNSAPDKSGLPSDRFSAERTGGSVSTLTIQRTQQEDSAVYLCASSSGISGQYSYEQYFGPGTRLTVT.

The J gene is TRBJ2-3, the V gene TRBV15; 9 bases line up with TRBD2. Germline assignment: CDR1 LNHNV and CDR2 YYDKDF (reference sequence). Trimming cost V 0 bases and J 6 bases; bases outside gene matches: 10. The CDR3 is 17 residues long. Here the CDR3 DNA reads TGTGCCACCAGCAGAGATCTTGCTAGCGGGAAAACCGATACGCAGTATTTT. The encoded protein is CATSRDLASGKTDTQYF. Looking up the rest from reference TRBV15 and TRBJ2-3 gives the full variable domain: DAMVIQNPRYQVTQFGKPVTLSCSQTLNHNVMYWYQQKSSQAPKLLFHYYDKDFNNEADTPDNFQSRRPNTSFCFLDIRSPGLGDTAMYLCATSRDLASGKTDTQYFGPGTRLTVL.

The genes are TRBV5-1 and TRBJ2-3; D not resolved. CDR3 length equals 15 residues. V was trimmed by 3 bases and J by 2 bases, leaving 13 bases between them. Germline V gene sequence: CDR1 SGHRS, CDR2 YFSETQ. The CDR3 bases are TGCGCCAGCAGCTACGTCGCGTCCCTCACAGATACGCAGTATTTT. Its translation is CASSYVASLTDTQYF.

The chain carries TRBV9 and TRBJ2-3; maybe TRBD2 (6 bases). CDR3 length: 13 amino acids. V lost 2 bases and J lost 6, with 10 bases in between. The V gene's germline CDR1 is SGDLS and CDR2 YYNGEE. CDR3 bases: TGTGCCAGCAGCGTCTCCGGAGGGGATACGCAGTATTTT. It specifies CASSVSGGDTQYF.

The CDR3 DNA follows: TGCGCCAGCACCCGGGACAGGGGGACCTACGAGCAGTACTTC. It encodes CASTRDRGTYEQYF. This chain connects TRBV5-1 to TRBJ2-7; 11 nucleotides line up with TRBD1. Germline V gene lookup returns CDR1 SGHRS and CDR2 YFSETQ. Unmatched junction bases numbered 4, after V lost 6 bases and J lost 2 bases. The CDR3 spans 14 residues.

This chain uses TRBV19 with TRBJ2-2; TRBD1 might be the D (6 bases). Germline CDR1 reads LNHDA; CDR2 reads SQIVND (reference sequence). CDR3 length: 13 amino acids. V was shortened by 9 bases and J by 3 bases, with 11 bases between the two germline ends. The CDR3 loop reads CASAGTHTGELFF. DNA of the CDR3: TGTGCCAGCGCCGGGACACACACCGGGGAGCTGTTTTTT.

The chain uses TRBV6-5 and TRBJ1-5, with D unresolved. Germline V gives CDR1 MNHEY, CDR2 SVGAGI. The CDR3 runs to 14 residues. V lost 7 bases and J lost 9, with 19 bases in between. The CDR3 is CASTLAAGSSPQHF. CDR3 nucleotide sequence: TGTGCCAGCACCTTAGCGGCGGGGTCCTCGCCCCAGCATTTT.

The V and J genes are TRBV7-9 and TRBJ1-4; D possibly corresponds to TRBD1 (6 bases). Germline V gives CDR1 SEHNR, CDR2 FQNEAQ (reference sequence). Between the trimmed V and J ends, which lost 3 bases and 3 bases, there was a span of 14 bases. The CDR3 length is 16 residues. This CDR3 reads CASSFRDKSPNEKLFF. Written as DNA, the CDR3 is TGTGCCAGCAGCTTCCGGGACAAATCCCCTAATGAAAAACTGTTTTTT.

This clone came up once. The genes are TRBV27 and TRBJ2-7, with 10 bases matching TRBD2. J was trimmed by 7 bases and V by 2 bases; bases with no gene match: 8. CDR3 length: 15 residues. The germline V gene encodes CDR1 MNHEY and CDR2 SMNVEV (reference sequence). The CDR3 DNA reads TGTGCCAGCAGTTTAAGCGGGAGGGCGGATAGGGAGCAGTACTTC. It encodes CASSLSGRADREQYF.

V gene TRBV11-2 combines with J gene TRBJ1-6, with D uncertain. Trimming pared 4 bases from V and 9 bases from J, leaving 16 bases between. The germline V gene has CDR1 SGHAT and CDR2 FQNNGV. This CDR3 region has 15 residues. The CDR3 spells CASSSSGLGGSPLHF. The CDR3 nucleotides read TGTGCCAGCAGCTCTTCGGGCTTGGGAGGTTCACCCCTCCACTTT.

The chain carries TRBV18 and TRBJ1-1; D is ambiguous. The V end was cut by 5 bases, the J end by 0 bases, with 10 bases between. In germline, CDR1 is KGHSH, CDR2 LQKENI. The CDR3 contains 14 residues. CDR3 DNA sequence: TGTGCCAGCTCATCCGCGCGGGTGAACACTGAAGCTTTCTTT. Translated, it gives CASSSARVNTEAFF.

This clone was detected a few times. The rearrangement uses TRBV19 and TRBJ1-2; D not certain. V shed 9 bases and J shed 1 base, with 15 bases lying between them. Germline loops: CDR1 LNHDA, CDR2 SQIVND (reference sequence). This CDR3 is 14 amino acids long. CDR3: CASLATARNYGYTF. The CDR3 bases are TGTGCCAGCCTAGCAACAGCACGTAACTATGGCTACACCTTC.

This CDR3 reads CASSIYGQETQYF. DNA of the CDR3: TGTGCCAGCAGTATCTACGGGCAAGAGACCCAGTACTTC. The V call is TRBV28, the J call TRBJ2-5; no firm D call. The CDR3 contains 13 residues. V lost 5 bases and J 2 bases, leaving 9 bases between the germline ends. Germline V gene sequence: CDR1 MDHEN, CDR2 SYDVKM.

The chain has TRBV29-1 and TRBJ2-7; 8 nucleotides line up with TRBD2. Germline V lookup: CDR1 SQVTM, CDR2 ANQGSEA. This CDR3 contains 20 residues. Trimming at V came to 0 bases and at J to 2 bases, leaving 21 bases not matched to a gene. This chain's CDR3 is CSVEEPSGYKRSGSPYEQYF. The CDR3 nucleotides are TGCAGCGTTGAAGAGCCGTCCGGCTACAAAAGAAGCGGGAGTCCCTACGAGCAGTACTTC.